This entry is about one T cell receptor (beta chain). The method was immunoSEQ multiplex PCR; TCRdb's version includes in-frame clones alone and lacks a portion of them. The sample lists a few million clones; under 95% were seen once. The data were taken from a study of shared clonotypes between healthy human individuals. Trimming pared 1 base from V and 2 bases from J, leaving 12 bases between. This CDR3 is built from 15 residues. Germline assignment: CDR1 LGHNA and CDR2 YNFKEQ. The chain combines TRBV4-2 with TRBJ2-7; D ambiguous. What was sequenced was naive CD4+ T cells from PBMCs. Subset here: CD45RA+ positively selected. This TCR came from a man aged 18 to 30 in good health. Some clones in this sample may be carry-over from other donors' samples. The CDR3 here is CASSQVAGEAYEQYF. The CDR3 nucleotides are TGTGCCAGCAGCCAAGTGGCCGGCGAGGCCTACGAGCAGTACTTC.